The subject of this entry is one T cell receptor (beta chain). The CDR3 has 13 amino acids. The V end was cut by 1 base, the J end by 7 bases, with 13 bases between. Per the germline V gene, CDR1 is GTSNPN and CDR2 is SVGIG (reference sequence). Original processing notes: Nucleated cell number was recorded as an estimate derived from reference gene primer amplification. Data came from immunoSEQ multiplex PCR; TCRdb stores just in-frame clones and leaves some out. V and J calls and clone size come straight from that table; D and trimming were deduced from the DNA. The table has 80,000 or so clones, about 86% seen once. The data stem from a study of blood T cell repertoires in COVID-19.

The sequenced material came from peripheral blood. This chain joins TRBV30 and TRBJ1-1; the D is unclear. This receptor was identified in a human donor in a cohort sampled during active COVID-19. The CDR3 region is CAWSEREDGEAFF. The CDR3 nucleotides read TGTGCCTGGAGTGAAAGGGAGGACGGTGAAGCTTTCTTT.